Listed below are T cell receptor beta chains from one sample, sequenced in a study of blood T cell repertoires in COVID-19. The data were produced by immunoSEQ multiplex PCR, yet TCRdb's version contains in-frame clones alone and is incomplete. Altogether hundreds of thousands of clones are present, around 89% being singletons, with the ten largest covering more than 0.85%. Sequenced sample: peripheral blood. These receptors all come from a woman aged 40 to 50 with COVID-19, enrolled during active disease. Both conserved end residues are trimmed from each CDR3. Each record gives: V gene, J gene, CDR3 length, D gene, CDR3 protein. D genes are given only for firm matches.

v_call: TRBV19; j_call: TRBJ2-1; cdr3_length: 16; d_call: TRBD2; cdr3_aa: ASSIEGSASGKGNEQF
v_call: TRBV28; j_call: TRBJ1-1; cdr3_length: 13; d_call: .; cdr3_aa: ASSFTDRRSAEAF
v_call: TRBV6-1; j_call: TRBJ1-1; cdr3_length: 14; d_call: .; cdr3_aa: ASSDRAGARNTEAF
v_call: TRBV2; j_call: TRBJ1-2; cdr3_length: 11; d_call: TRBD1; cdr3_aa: ASRTDREEGYT
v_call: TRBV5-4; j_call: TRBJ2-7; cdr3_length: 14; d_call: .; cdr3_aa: ASSLEVGGTSHEQY
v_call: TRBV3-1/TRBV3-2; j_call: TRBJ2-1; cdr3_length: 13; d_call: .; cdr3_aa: ASSQGIGRYNEQF
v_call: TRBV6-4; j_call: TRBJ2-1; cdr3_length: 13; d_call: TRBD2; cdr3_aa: ASSVGGSSYNEQF
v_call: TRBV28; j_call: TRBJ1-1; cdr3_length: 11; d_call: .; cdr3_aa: ASSLTVNTEAF
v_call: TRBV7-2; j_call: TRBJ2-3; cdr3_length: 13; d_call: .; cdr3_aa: ASAGGSGRTDTQY
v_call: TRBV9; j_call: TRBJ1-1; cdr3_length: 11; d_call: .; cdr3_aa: ASSTGPNTEAF
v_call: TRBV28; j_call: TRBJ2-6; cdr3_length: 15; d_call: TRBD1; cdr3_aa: ASSLWPGGAGANVLT
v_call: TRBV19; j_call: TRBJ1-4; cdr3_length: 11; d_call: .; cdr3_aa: ASSMRAGEKLF
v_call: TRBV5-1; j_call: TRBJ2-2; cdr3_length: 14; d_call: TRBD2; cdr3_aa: ASSLTSGRASGELF
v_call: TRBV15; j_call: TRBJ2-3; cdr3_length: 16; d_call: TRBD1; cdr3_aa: ATSRTRETGGFTDTQY
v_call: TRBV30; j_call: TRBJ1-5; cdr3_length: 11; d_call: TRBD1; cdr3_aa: AWSGQGSQPQH
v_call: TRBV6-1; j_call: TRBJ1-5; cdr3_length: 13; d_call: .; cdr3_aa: ASSELGGIIQPQH
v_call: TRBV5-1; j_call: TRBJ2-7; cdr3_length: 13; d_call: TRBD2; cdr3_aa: ASSGTSGSAYEQY
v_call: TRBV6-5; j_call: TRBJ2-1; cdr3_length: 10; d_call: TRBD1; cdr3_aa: ASRGDSNEQF
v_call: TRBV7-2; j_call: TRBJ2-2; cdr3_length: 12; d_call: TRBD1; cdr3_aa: ASQGTGLAGELF
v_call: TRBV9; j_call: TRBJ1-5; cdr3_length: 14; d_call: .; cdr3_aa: ASSPTPQVKGQPQH
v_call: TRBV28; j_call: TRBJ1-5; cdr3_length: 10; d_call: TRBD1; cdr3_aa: ASSRRTGLRD
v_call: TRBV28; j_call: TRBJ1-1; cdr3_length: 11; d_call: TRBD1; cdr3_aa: ASRLEGAPEAF
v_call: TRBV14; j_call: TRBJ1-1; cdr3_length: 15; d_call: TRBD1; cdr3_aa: ASSPRRDRGRGTEAF
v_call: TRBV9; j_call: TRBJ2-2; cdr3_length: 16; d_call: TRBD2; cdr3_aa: ASSVLSGRAANTGELF
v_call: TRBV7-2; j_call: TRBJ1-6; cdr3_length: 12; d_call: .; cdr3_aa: ASTGTPYNSPLH
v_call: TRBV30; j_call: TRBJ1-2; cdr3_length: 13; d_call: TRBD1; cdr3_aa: ASRAGGQANYGYT
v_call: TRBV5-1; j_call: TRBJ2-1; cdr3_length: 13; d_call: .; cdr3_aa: ASSSGTLGVDEQF
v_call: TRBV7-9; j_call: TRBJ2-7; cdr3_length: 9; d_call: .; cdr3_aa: ASSWLDEQY
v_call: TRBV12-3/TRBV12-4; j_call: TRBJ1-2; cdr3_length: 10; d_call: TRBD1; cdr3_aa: ATPTGDYGYT
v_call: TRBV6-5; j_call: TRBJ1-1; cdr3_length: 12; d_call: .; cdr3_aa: ASSYTGGNTEAF
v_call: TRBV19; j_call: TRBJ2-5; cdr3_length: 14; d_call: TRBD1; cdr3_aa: ASSHLAGQGPGTQY
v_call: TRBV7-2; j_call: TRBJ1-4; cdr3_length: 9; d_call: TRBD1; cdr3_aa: ASSNQGALF
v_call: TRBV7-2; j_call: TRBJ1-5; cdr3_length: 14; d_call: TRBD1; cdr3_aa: ASSLVRGRGNQPQH
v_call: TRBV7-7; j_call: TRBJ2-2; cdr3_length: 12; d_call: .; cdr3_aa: ASSPGIGPGELF
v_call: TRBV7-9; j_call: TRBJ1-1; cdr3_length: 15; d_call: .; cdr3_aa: ASSTEGGARVNTEAF
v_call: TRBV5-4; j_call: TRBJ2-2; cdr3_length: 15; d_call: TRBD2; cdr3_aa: ASSFTSGGDLAGELF
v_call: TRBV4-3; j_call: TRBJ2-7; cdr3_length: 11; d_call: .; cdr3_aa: ASSRGGEGEQY
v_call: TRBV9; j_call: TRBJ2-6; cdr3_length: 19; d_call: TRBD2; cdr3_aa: ASSPRTSGGDVVPGANVLT
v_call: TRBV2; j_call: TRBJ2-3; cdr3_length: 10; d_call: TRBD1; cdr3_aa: ASSDRDRGRE
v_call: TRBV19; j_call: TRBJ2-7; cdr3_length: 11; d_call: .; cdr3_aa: ASRGSGSYEQY
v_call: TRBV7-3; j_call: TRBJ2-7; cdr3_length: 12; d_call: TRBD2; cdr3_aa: ASSLRAGTYEQY
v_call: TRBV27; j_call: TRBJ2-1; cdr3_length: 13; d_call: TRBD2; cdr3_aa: ASSTPSGKYYEQF
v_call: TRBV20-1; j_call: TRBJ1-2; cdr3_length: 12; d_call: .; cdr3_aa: SASPPALVYGYT
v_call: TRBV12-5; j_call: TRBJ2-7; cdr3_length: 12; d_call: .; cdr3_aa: ASGLARQSYEQY
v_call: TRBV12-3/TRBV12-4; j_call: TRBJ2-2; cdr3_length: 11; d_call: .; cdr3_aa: ASSLRRTGELF
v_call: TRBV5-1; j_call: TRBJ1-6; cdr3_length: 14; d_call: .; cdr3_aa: ASSLLTTGDDSPLH
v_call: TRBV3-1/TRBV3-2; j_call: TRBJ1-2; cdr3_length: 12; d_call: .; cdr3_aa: ASSQDLGHSGYT
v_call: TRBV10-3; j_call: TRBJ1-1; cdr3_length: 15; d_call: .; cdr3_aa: AISATFSPGGRTEAF
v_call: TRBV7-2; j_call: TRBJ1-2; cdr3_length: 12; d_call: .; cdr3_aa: ATTGRAGNYGYT
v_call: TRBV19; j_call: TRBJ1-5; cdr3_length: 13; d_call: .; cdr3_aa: ASRVTRGGNQPQH
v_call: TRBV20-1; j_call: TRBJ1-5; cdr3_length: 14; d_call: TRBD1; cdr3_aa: SASAYRGGSNQPQH
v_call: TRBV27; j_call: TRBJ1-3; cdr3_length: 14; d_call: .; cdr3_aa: ASSLWGGISGNTIY
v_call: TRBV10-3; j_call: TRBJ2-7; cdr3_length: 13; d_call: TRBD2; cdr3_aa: AISERVAGSYEQY
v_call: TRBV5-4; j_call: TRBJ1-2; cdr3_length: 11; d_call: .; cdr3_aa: ASSSGGSSGYT